These 22 T cell receptor beta chains originate from one sample sequenced in a study of blood T cell repertoires in COVID-19. Using immunoSEQ multiplex PCR, the repertoire was profiled, and TCRdb retains in-frame clones only, with some absent. The profile shows around 500,000 clones, 88% of them singletons. The material sequenced was PBMCs or T cells enriched from blood (not recorded which). These receptors were collected from a woman in her forties who had recovered from COVID-19.

The gene calls are TRBV6-2 or TRBV6-3 and TRBJ2-1; a weak D match, TRBD1 (5 bases). CDR1 is MNHEY, CDR2 SVGEGT, per germline. The V and J ends lost 2 bases and 4 bases respectively, with 24 bases between them. The CDR3 is 19 amino acids. The CDR3: CASSYPYSPLGALYNEQFF. CDR3 DNA: TGTGCCAGCAGTTACCCTTATAGTCCGTTAGGGGCACTTTACAATGAGCAGTTCTTC.

The rearrangement uses TRBV5-4 and TRBJ1-2; D might be TRBD1 (6 bases). CDR1 is SGHNT, CDR2 YYREEE, per germline (reference sequence). Between the trimmed V and J ends, which lost 2 bases and 3 bases, there was a span of 17 bases. The CDR3 runs to 16 residues. The CDR3 sequence is CASSFDSSGTYYGYTF. DNA of the CDR3: TGTGCCAGCAGCTTCGACTCCTCGGGGACATACTATGGCTACACCTTC.

This chain links TRBV9 with TRBJ2-1; 14 bases map to TRBD2. V was pared by 3 bases and J by 0 bases, with 5 bases of the junction left unmatched. This CDR3 has 18 amino acids. CDR1 is SGDLS, CDR2 YYNGEE, per germline. CDR3 sequence: CASSAGLAGVRSYNEQFF. CDR3 in DNA: TGTGCCAGCAGCGCGGGACTAGCGGGAGTCCGCTCCTACAATGAGCAGTTCTTC.

J is TRBJ1-2 and V is TRBV2; TRBD1 matches at 7 bases. Germline V lookup: CDR1 SNHLY, CDR2 FYNNEI. V was pared by 8 bases and J by 8 bases, with 8 bases of the junction left unmatched. The CDR3 totals 12 residues. CDR3 nucleotide sequence: TGTGCCAGCGGGACAGCCTGGGGAGGCTACACCTTC. Translating it yields CASGTAWGGYTF. Drawing the rest from reference TRBV2 and TRBJ1-2, the complete variable domain is EPEVTQTPSHQVTQMGQEVILRCVPISNHLYFYWYRQILGQKVEFLVSFYNNEISEKSEIFDDQFSVERPDGSNFTLKIRSTKLEDSAMYFCASGTAWGGYTFGSGTRLTVV.

Here the CDR3 reads CASSQQLGPLHF. The CDR3 DNA reads as TGTGCCAGCAGCCAACAGCTAGGACCCCTCCACTTT. The rearrangement joins TRBV3-1 (or the pseudogene TRBV3-2) to TRBJ1-6; D remains ambiguous. Germline V CDR1 and CDR2: LGHDT, YNNKEL (reference sequence). Deletions cut 2 bases from V and 12 bases from J, with 8 bases between. The CDR3 is 12 residues long.

This sequence joins TRBV10-3 and TRBJ1-1, with 8 bases that match TRBD1. Looked up from germline, CDR1 is ENHRY and CDR2 is SYGVKD. The CDR3 loop spans 12 amino acids. The V and J ends lost 11 bases and 4 bases, in that order; junction bases with no gene match: 6. The CDR3 is CAAGQGGTEAFF. DNA for the CDR3: TGTGCCGCAGGACAGGGAGGCACTGAAGCTTTCTTT.

This chain links TRBV19 with TRBJ1-2; the D gene is possibly TRBD1 (6 bases). This CDR3 is 14 amino acids long. Trimming shortened V by 5 bases and J by 8 bases, and 18 bases separated the two germline ends. The germline gives CDR1 LNHDA, CDR2 SQIVND (reference sequence). The CDR3 DNA reads TGTGCCAGTAGTTCCCCAGGGGCGTCGGGGGGCTACACCTTC. Its protein is CASSSPGASGGYTF.

J is TRBJ1-5 and V is TRBV19, with 7 nucleotides matching TRBD1. Per the germline V gene, CDR1 is LNHDA and CDR2 is SQIVND (reference sequence). This CDR3 region has 17 residues. Trimming removed 6 bases from V and 7 bases from J; junction bases left unmatched: 18. The DNA of the CDR3 is TGTGCCAGTAGGACCCGAACCCTCGACAGGGCAAACCAGCCCCAGCATTTT. Amino acid sequence: CASRTRTLDRANQPQHF.

This sequence joins TRBV24-1 and TRBJ2-5; perhaps TRBD2 as D (6 bases). Germline loops: CDR1 KGHDR, CDR2 SFDVKD. Deletions cut 0 bases from V and 0 bases from J, with 7 bases between. The CDR3 sequence is 15 residues long. DNA for the CDR3: TGTGCCACCAGTGATTTGACGGGGGACCAAGAGACCCAGTACTTC. This translates into CATSDLTGDQETQYF.

This chain uses TRBV7-2 with TRBJ2-7, with a tentative D call TRBD2 (5 bases). From germline, CDR1 is SGHTA and CDR2 FQGNSA. The CDR3 is made up of 14 amino acids. V shed 4 bases and J shed 0 bases, with 10 bases lying between them. The CDR3, as DNA: TGTGCCAGCAGCTCCCCCCGGGACTCCTACGAGCAGTACTTC. Residues: CASSSPRDSYEQYF.

The rearrangement uses TRBV7-8 and TRBJ1-2; TRBD1 aligns across 8 bases. Germline lookup yields CDR1 SGHVS and CDR2 FQNEAQ. Trimming cost V 1 base and J 8 bases; bases outside gene matches: 12. The CDR3 totals 16 residues. CDR3 loop: CASSLVGLRQGFGYTF. As DNA, the CDR3 is TGTGCCAGCAGCTTAGTTGGATTGAGACAGGGGTTCGGCTACACCTTC.

J is TRBJ1-5 and V is TRBV19, with D unresolved. CDR3 length: 12 residues. V lost 6 bases and J lost 5, with 8 bases in between. The germline V gene encodes CDR1 LNHDA and CDR2 SQIVND (reference sequence). The CDR3 spells CASRRIDQPQHF. Written as DNA, the CDR3 is TGTGCCAGTAGGAGAATAGATCAGCCCCAGCATTTT.

This clone was seen once. This chain connects TRBV2 to TRBJ1-1; 9 bases align to TRBD1. In germline, CDR1 is SNHLY, CDR2 FYNNEI. This CDR3 comprises 16 residues. The V and J ends lost 5 bases and 1 base, in that order; junction bases with no gene match: 8. The CDR3 nucleotides read TGTGCCAGCAGTCTCCGGGACAGGGAGGCGAACACTGAAGCTTTCTTT. It encodes CASSLRDREANTEAFF.

The chain is built from TRBV3-1 (or the pseudogene TRBV3-2) and TRBJ2-2; TRBD2 aligns across 11 bases. V was pared by 6 bases and J by 6 bases, with 6 bases of the junction left unmatched. CDR3 size: 15 residues. The germline V gene encodes CDR1 LGHDT and CDR2 YNNKEL (reference sequence). In DNA form, the CDR3 reads TGTGCCAGCAGTTTCGGACTAGCGGGTTCCGGGGAGCTGTTTTTT. Protein sequence: CASSFGLAGSGELFF.

V and J are TRBV3-1 (or the pseudogene TRBV3-2) and TRBJ2-1; 12 positions agree with TRBD2. This CDR3 is 17 amino acids long. Germline loops: CDR1 LGHDT, CDR2 YNNKEL (reference sequence). The junction had 13 bases not matched to a gene; V was cut back by 7 bases and J by 6 bases. CDR3 in DNA: TGTGCCAGCACCCAGAGGACTAGCGGGGCTTCTGGCAATGAGCAGTTCTTC. Translation gives CASTQRTSGASGNEQFF.

This clone was seen only once. This chain connects TRBV2 to TRBJ1-6; 9 bases line up with TRBD1. Trimming cost V 4 bases and J 4 bases; bases outside gene matches: 2. The CDR3 totals 15 residues. CDR1 SNHLY and CDR2 FYNNEI come from the germline V gene. The CDR3 nucleotides are TGTGCCAGCAGTGGACAGGGGGGATATAATTCACCCCTCCACTTT. Its translation is CASSGQGGYNSPLHF.

The chain couples TRBV30 to TRBJ1-5; D gene unclear. From germline, CDR1 is GTSNPN and CDR2 SVGIG (reference sequence). This CDR3 region has 13 residues. Trimming pared 1 base from V and 0 bases from J, leaving 4 bases between. CDR3 amino acids: CAWSGGSNQPQHF. CDR3 DNA: TGTGCCTGGAGTGGAGGTAGCAATCAGCCCCAGCATTTT.

The chain combines TRBV2 with TRBJ2-7; unclear D gene. Germline CDR1 SNHLY, CDR2 FYNNEI. The CDR3 is 13 amino acids. V was pared by 4 bases and J by 2 bases, with 9 bases between. CDR3 amino acids: CASSAQQTYEQYF. The CDR3 nucleotides are TGTGCCAGCAGTGCCCAACAGACCTACGAGCAGTACTTC. Using reference TRBV2 and TRBJ2-7 for the parts outside the CDR3, the full variable domain is EPEVTQTPSHQVTQMGQEVILRCVPISNHLYFYWYRQILGQKVEFLVSFYNNEISEKSEIFDDQFSVERPDGSNFTLKIRSTKLEDSAMYFCASSAQQTYEQYFGPGTRLTVT.

This sequence joins TRBV2 and TRBJ1-5, with D possibly being TRBD1 (5 bases). The CDR3 consists of 14 residues. Per the germline V gene, CDR1 is SNHLY and CDR2 is FYNNEI. V lost 6 bases, J lost 0 bases, and 9 bases lay in between. The DNA for the CDR3 is TGTGCCAGCAGAGGTGACAGTAGCAATCAGCCCCAGCATTTT. Residues: CASRGDSSNQPQHF.

The gene calls are TRBV10-3 and TRBJ1-4; the D is unclear. CDR1 is ENHRY, CDR2 SYGVKD, per germline. V lost 0 bases and J 3 bases, leaving 8 bases between the germline ends. CDR3 length equals 15 residues. Written as DNA, the CDR3 is TGTGCCATCAGTGAGTCGCCAGGTGCTAATGAAAAACTGTTTTTT. Protein: CAISESPGANEKLFF.

The rearrangement links TRBV6-5 to TRBJ2-1, with 7 bases matching TRBD2. The J segment lost 5 bases and the V segment lost 8 bases, leaving 9 bases of the junction unmatched. Germline assignment: CDR1 MNHEY and CDR2 SVGAGI. The CDR3 covers 14 residues. CDR3 residues: CASGTGLTDNEQFF. The CDR3 DNA follows: TGTGCCAGCGGGACGGGACTAACAGACAATGAGCAGTTCTTC.

The chain links TRBV7-9 to TRBJ1-5, with D possibly TRBD1 on 5 matching bases. The V end lost 1 base, the J end lost 6 bases, and 25 bases lay between the germline ends. Germline V gives CDR1 SEHNR, CDR2 FQNEAQ (reference sequence). The CDR3 is made up of 19 amino acids. The DNA of the CDR3 is TGTGCCAGCAGCTTAGAATTGCGGGGCAGGGAGGGCTTGATTCAGCCCCAGCATTTT. Its translation: CASSLELRGREGLIQPQHF.